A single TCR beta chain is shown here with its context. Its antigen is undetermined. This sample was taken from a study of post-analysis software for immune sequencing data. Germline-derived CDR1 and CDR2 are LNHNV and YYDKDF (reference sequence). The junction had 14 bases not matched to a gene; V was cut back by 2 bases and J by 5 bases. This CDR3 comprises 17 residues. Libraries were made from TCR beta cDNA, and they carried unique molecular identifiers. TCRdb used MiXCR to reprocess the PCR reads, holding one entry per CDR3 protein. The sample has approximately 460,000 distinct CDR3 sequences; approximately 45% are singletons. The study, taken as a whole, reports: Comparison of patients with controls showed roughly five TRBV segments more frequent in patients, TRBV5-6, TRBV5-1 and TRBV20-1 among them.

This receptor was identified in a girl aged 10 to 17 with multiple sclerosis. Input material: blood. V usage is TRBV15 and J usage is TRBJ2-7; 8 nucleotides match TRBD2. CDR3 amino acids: CATSRPSREGPHNEQYF. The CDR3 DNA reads TGTGCCACCAGCAGACCGAGTCGGGAGGGCCCCCATAACGAGCAGTACTTC.